The 7 T cell receptor beta chains reported below all come from one sample, sequenced in a study of T cells in Graves' hyperthyroidism and ophthalmopathy. What was amplified from RNA transcripts were TCR beta CDR3 regions. The HTBI set primed first-round TCR CDR3 RT-PCR. Each CDR3 protein gets one entry after TCRdb re-called the multiplex PCR reads with MiXCR. This table holds about 610,000 distinct CDR3 sequences, more than 15% found once. The sequenced material came from blood. The receptors were gathered from a woman aged 40 to 50 with Graves' ophthalmopathy.

This chain joins TRBV6-8 and TRBJ2-2; D is unclear. This CDR3 spans 15 amino acids. V was shortened by 5 bases and J by 4 bases, with 14 bases between the two germline ends. Germline V gives CDR1 MNHGY, CDR2 SAAAGT. CDR3 nucleotides: TGTGCCAGCAGTGACACGAGGAAGGGCACCGGGGAGCTGTTTTTT. Residues: CASSDTRKGTGELFF.

This clonotype was picked up a small number of times. The rearrangement uses TRBV6-5 and TRBJ2-3; perhaps TRBD1 as D (7 bases). With 0 bases removed from V and 2 bases from J, the gap between germline ends came to 12 bases. The germline V gene has CDR1 MNHEY and CDR2 SVGAGI. This CDR3 spans 16 amino acids. The CDR3 nucleotides are TGTGCCAGCAGTTACTCAGCAGGGGGGCCCACAGATACGCAGTATTTT. Translation: CASSYSAGGPTDTQYF.

The chain carries TRBV19 and TRBJ1-1, with D perhaps TRBD1 (5 bases). Germline CDR1 and CDR2: LNHDA and SQIVND (reference sequence). The CDR3 totals 12 residues. Written as DNA, the CDR3 is TGTGCTAGTTATAGGGGAAACACTGAAGCTTTCTTT. Translated, it gives CASYRGNTEAFF.

This clonotype has ten or more counts. In DNA form, the CDR3 reads TGTGCCAGCAGTTGGCTAGCGGGAGGCGTTGGCACAGATACGCAGTATTTT. Its translation is CASSWLAGGVGTDTQYF. The chain couples TRBV6-1 to TRBJ2-3; 11 bases fit TRBD2. The CDR3 is made up of 17 amino acids. Per the germline V gene, CDR1 is MNHNS and CDR2 is SASEGT. V lost 5 bases to trimming and J lost 1 base; unmatched junction nucleotides: 8.

This clonotype has at least ten counts. The chain is built from TRBV27 and TRBJ2-3; 7 bases line up with TRBD1. V was pared by 5 bases and J by 0 bases, with 11 bases of the junction left unmatched. Germline assignment: CDR1 MNHEY and CDR2 SMNVEV (reference sequence). CDR3 length: 17 amino acids. DNA of the CDR3: TGTGCCAGCAGTCCTACCGACAGGGCCATTAGCACAGATACGCAGTATTTT. Its translation is CASSPTDRAISTDTQYF.

Only a few counts were recorded for this clonotype. J is TRBJ1-5 and V is TRBV29-1, with TRBD1 matching over 7 bases. With V trimmed by 5 bases and J by 9 bases, 10 bases remained unmatched. The CDR3 runs to 13 residues. Germline values: CDR1 SQVTM, CDR2 ANQGSEA. This CDR3 is CSVRTGVTGPQHF. The CDR3 DNA follows: TGCAGCGTTCGGACAGGAGTGACGGGGCCCCAGCATTTT.

This clonotype was counted a few times. The chain couples TRBV24-1 to TRBJ2-1; 16 bases map to TRBD2. Germline values: CDR1 KGHDR, CDR2 SFDVKD. With 5 bases clipped from V and 2 bases from J, the junction kept 8 bases outside the gene matches. The CDR3 totals 19 residues. The DNA of the CDR3 is TGTGCCACCAGTGTAACCCCGGGACTAGCGGGAGGGCCCTACAATGAGCAGTTCTTC. Encoded protein: CATSVTPGLAGGPYNEQFF.